The clone carrying this T cell receptor (beta chain) occurred once. This entry comes from a study of OX40 agonist ivuxolimab in advanced cancers. The protocol was immunoSEQ multiplex PCR, while the TCRdb copy is restricted to in-frame clones and leaves out a portion. The data contain 22,000 or so clones, more than 75% of them singletons. Looked up from germline, CDR1 is LNHDA and CDR2 is SQIVND (reference sequence). This CDR3 is 12 amino acids long. V lost 5 bases and J lost 9, with 11 bases in between. This rearrangement joins TRBV19 to TRBJ2-1; either TRBD1 or TRBD2 may supply D (5 bases each). The sequenced sample was CD4+ or CD8+ T cells sorted from blood, obtained in a trial of the OX40 agonist ivuxolimab. The TCR sequence derives from an adult with an advanced solid tumor such as melanoma, head and neck, liver or kidney cancer. CDR3 coding DNA: TGTGCCAGTAGTTATCCGGGGCCTGAGCAGTTCTTC. It encodes CASSYPGPEQFF.